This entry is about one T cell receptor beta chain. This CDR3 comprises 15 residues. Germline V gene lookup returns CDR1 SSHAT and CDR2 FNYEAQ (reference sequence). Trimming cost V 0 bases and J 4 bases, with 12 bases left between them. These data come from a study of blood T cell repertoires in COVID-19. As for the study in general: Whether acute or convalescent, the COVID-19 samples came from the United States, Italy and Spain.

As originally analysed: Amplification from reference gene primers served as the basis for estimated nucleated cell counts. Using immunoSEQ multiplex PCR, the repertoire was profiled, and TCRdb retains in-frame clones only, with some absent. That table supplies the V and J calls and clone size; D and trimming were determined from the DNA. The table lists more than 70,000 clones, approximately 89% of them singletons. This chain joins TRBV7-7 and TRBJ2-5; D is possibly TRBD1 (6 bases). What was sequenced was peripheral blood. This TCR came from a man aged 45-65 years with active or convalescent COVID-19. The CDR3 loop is CASSLAWDKGETQYF. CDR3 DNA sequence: TGTGCCAGCAGCTTAGCCTGGGACAAAGGAGAGACCCAGTACTTC. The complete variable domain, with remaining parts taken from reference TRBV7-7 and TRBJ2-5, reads GAGVSQSPRYKVTKRGQDVTLRCDPISSHATLYWYQQALGQGPEFLTYFNYEAQPDKSGLPSDRFSAERPEGSISTLTIQRTEQRDSAMYRCASSLAWDKGETQYFGPGTRLLVL.